Shown below are 15 T cell receptor beta chains from a single sample sequenced in a study of blood T cell repertoires in COVID-19. Here immunoSEQ multiplex PCR was the method, and the copy in TCRdb shows in-frame clones only, minus some. This table holds 95,000 to 150,000 clones, 87% found once. The material sequenced was peripheral blood. These receptors all come from a woman in her seventies with acute or convalescent COVID-19.

The rearrangement uses TRBV30 and TRBJ1-4, with a tentative D call TRBD1 (6 bases). This CDR3 comprises 13 residues. Between the trimmed V and J ends, which lost 6 bases and 2 bases, there was a span of 10 bases. The germline V gene encodes CDR1 GTSNPN and CDR2 SVGIG (reference sequence). CDR3 region: CACGGGTNEKLFF. Here the CDR3 DNA reads TGTGCCTGTGGGGGGGGCACTAATGAAAAACTGTTTTTT.

This chain links TRBV2 with TRBJ1-1; unclear D gene. The CDR3 has 12 amino acids. Trimming left V 8 bases short and J 10 bases short, with 17 bases between. From germline, CDR1 is SNHLY and CDR2 FYNNEI. The DNA of the CDR3 is TGTGCCAGCCTAACGGACCGGGGAGGAGCTTTCTTT. As protein: CASLTDRGGAFF.

CDR3 protein: CASSPGQGASESLHF. CDR3 nucleotides: TGCGCCAGCAGCCCCGGACAGGGGGCGTCTGAGTCCCTCCACTTT. The V gene is TRBV4-1, the J gene TRBJ1-6; 11 positions agree with TRBD1. J lost 14 bases, V lost 4 bases, and 10 bases had no gene match. The CDR3 consists of 15 residues. Germline lookup yields CDR1 MGHRA and CDR2 YSYEKL.

This rearrangement joins TRBV24-1 to TRBJ1-2, with D perhaps matching TRBD1 (6 bases). Trimming stripped 4 bases from V and 0 bases from J, with 14 bases between. In germline, CDR1 is KGHDR, CDR2 SFDVKD. CDR3 length equals 16 residues. DNA for the CDR3: TGTGCCACCAGTGACTCAGCAGGGGTTGCTAACTATGGCTACACCTTC. This codes for CATSDSAGVANYGYTF.

The chain is built from TRBV7-9 and TRBJ1-1; D perhaps matches TRBD1 (5 bases). CDR3 length equals 14 residues. V lost 1 base and J lost 0, with 6 bases in between. Germline CDR1 and CDR2: SEHNR and FQNEAQ (reference sequence). The CDR3 region has the DNA TGTGCCAGCAGCTTAGGGGGGGTGAACACTGAAGCTTTCTTT. It specifies CASSLGGVNTEAFF.

The CDR3 loop reads CASSPPGQDKETQYF. CDR3 DNA: TGCGCCAGCAGCCCACCGGGACAAGACAAAGAGACCCAGTACTTC. The chain joins TRBV5-1 to TRBJ2-5; D might be TRBD1 (6 bases). The CDR3 loop spans 15 amino acids. V lost 4 bases to trimming and J lost 3 bases, with 16 bases between them. CDR1 and CDR2 from the germline V gene are SGHRS and YFSETQ. The full variable domain, completed using reference TRBV5-1 and TRBJ2-5, is KAGVTQTPRYLIKTRGQQVTLSCSPISGHRSVSWYQQTPGQGLQFLFEYFSETQRNKGNFPGRFSGRQFSNSRSEMNVSTLELGDSALYLCASSPPGQDKETQYFGPGTRLLVL.

This clone was seen just once. The chain employs TRBV11-2 and TRBJ2-1; 9 bases match TRBD1. Germline-derived CDR1 and CDR2 are SGHAT and FQNNGV. CDR3 size: 15 residues. The V segment lost 5 bases and the J segment 2 bases; nucleotides outside the gene matches: 4. CDR3 in DNA: TGTGCCAGCAGCCCGAGGACAGGGGCCTACAATGAGCAGTTCTTC. This gives the protein CASSPRTGAYNEQFF.

The count of this clone is one. V gene TRBV30 combines with J gene TRBJ1-4; 10 nucleotides align to TRBD1. The CDR3 spans 14 residues. Germline-derived CDR1 and CDR2 are GTSNPN and SVGIG (reference sequence). The ends lost 3 bases at V and 7 bases at J; junction bases unmatched: 5. The CDR3 sequence is CAWSPTGGGEKLFF. DNA of the CDR3: TGTGCCTGGAGCCCGACAGGGGGCGGTGAAAAACTGTTTTTT.

The V and J genes are TRBV19 and TRBJ2-6; possible D gene TRBD2, 5 bases. CDR1 and CDR2 from the germline V gene are LNHDA and SQIVND (reference sequence). There are 17 residues in the CDR3. With 6 bases removed from V and 2 bases from J, the gap between germline ends came to 17 bases. The CDR3 here is CASSTRSVSPGANVLTF. The DNA of the CDR3 is TGTGCCAGTAGCACTAGATCGGTCAGTCCTGGGGCCAACGTCCTGACTTTC.

J is TRBJ2-5 and V is TRBV24-1; the match to TRBD2 covers 8 bases. The CDR3 totals 18 residues. Per germline, CDR1 KGHDR and CDR2 SFDVKD. V lost 0 bases, J lost 2 bases, and 10 bases stayed unmatched. This CDR3 reads CATSDLDALAAPQETQYF. The CDR3 DNA reads as TGTGCCACCAGTGATTTGGATGCACTAGCGGCTCCACAAGAGACCCAGTACTTC.

V usage is TRBV18 and J usage is TRBJ1-5, with TRBD1 matching over 11 bases. This CDR3 comprises 14 residues. Germline V gives CDR1 KGHSH, CDR2 LQKENI. Unmatched junction bases numbered 5, after V lost 8 bases and J lost 5 bases. CDR3 in DNA: TGTGCCAGCGCGGGGACAGGGGGAGATCAGCCCCAGCATTTT. Its translation is CASAGTGGDQPQHF. The variable domain in full, with the rest retrieved from reference TRBV18 and TRBJ1-5, is NAGVMQNPRHLVRRRGQEARLRCSPMKGHSHVYWYRQLPEEGLKFMVYLQKENIIDESGMPKERFSAEFPKEGPSILRIQQVVRGDSAAYFCASAGTGGDQPQHFGDGTRLSIL.

CDR3 sequence reads: CASSLGLAKDTQYF. The CDR3 bases are TGCGCCAGCAGTCTGGGACTAGCGAAAGATACGCAGTATTTT. The V gene is TRBV4-1, the J gene TRBJ2-3; TRBD2 aligns across 10 bases. The CDR3 has 14 amino acids. The V gene end was trimmed by 6 bases and the J gene end by 5 bases; junction bases not matched to a gene: 5. Germline CDR1 MGHRA, CDR2 YSYEKL.

This clone was seen only once. The chain joins TRBV5-4 to TRBJ1-5, with D perhaps matching TRBD1 (5 bases). Trimming pared 4 bases from V and 6 bases from J, leaving 14 bases between. Germline values: CDR1 SGHNT, CDR2 YYREEE (reference sequence). The CDR3 covers 14 residues. CDR3 nucleotide sequence: TGTGCCAGCAGCGCCGGGGGGATGGGTCAGCCCCAGCATTTT. This codes for CASSAGGMGQPQHF. The full variable domain, its missing parts supplied by reference TRBV5-4 and TRBJ1-5, is ETGVTQSPTHLIKTRGQQVTLRCSSQSGHNTVSWYQQALGQGPQFIFQYYREEENGRGNFPPRFSGLQFPNYSSELNVNALELDDSALYLCASSAGGMGQPQHFGDGTRLSIL.

The table lists this clone with a count of one. The chain recombines TRBV11-3 with TRBJ2-3; no reliable D call. V was cut by 4 bases and J by 2 bases, with 10 bases left in between. Per germline, CDR1 SGHNT and CDR2 YENEEA. The CDR3 length is 14 residues. The CDR3 sequence: CASSSIPNTDTQYF. The CDR3 coding sequence is TGTGCCAGCAGCTCTATTCCTAACACAGATACGCAGTATTTT.

The chain is built from TRBV30 and TRBJ1-2; D call uncertain. The V and J ends lost 5 bases and 8 bases respectively, with 9 bases between them. The CDR3 extends over 10 amino acids. Germline assignment: CDR1 GTSNPN and CDR2 SVGIG (reference sequence). The CDR3 protein is CAWGGFGYTF. Here the CDR3 DNA reads TGTGCCTGGGGCGGTTTCGGCTACACCTTC. Supplemented by reference TRBV30 and TRBJ1-2, the full variable domain reads SQTIHQWPATLVQPVGSPLSLECTVEGTSNPNLYWYRQAAGRGLQLLFYSVGIGQISSEVPQNLSASRPQDRQFILSSKKLLLSDSGFYLCAWGGFGYTFGSGTRLTVV.